This T cell receptor beta chain was sequenced during a study of blood T cell repertoires in COVID-19. As originally analysed: Using reference gene primer amplification, nucleated cell counts were estimated. TCRdb's table, derived via immunoSEQ multiplex PCR, lists solely in-frame clones and lacks some. Clonal size and the V and J genes are those of that table, whereas D and trimming came from the DNA. The sample shows about 67,000 clones, nearly 80% of them seen only once. CDR3 size: 15 residues. V was pared by 3 bases and J by 0 bases, with 11 bases between. CDR1 is SGDLS and CDR2 is YYNGEE in the germline V gene.

This chain links TRBV9 with TRBJ2-3, with no clear D. The sample taken for sequencing was peripheral blood. This receptor was obtained from a woman aged 60-75 years with acute or convalescent COVID-19. The DNA of the CDR3 is TGTGCCAGCAGCGCGAGCGCTTTCAGCACAGATACGCAGTATTTT. It yields the protein CASSASAFSTDTQYF.